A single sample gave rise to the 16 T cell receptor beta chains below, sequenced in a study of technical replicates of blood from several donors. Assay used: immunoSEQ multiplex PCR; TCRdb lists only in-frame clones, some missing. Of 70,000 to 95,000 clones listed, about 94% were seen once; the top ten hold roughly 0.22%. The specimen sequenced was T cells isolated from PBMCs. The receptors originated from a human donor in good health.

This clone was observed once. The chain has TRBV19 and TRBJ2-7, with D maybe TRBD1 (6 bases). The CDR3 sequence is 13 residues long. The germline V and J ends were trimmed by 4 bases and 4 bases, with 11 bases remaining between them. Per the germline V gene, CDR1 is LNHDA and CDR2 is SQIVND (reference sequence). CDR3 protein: CASSNGRGYEQYF. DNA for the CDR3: TGTGCCAGTAGTAATGGCAGGGGATACGAGCAGTACTTC.

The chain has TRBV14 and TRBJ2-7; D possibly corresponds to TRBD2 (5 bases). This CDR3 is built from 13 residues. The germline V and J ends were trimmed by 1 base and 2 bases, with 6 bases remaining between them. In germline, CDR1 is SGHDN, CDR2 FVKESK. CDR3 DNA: TGTGCCAGCAGCCAAGTTAGCGCCTACGAGCAGTACTTC. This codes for CASSQVSAYEQYF.

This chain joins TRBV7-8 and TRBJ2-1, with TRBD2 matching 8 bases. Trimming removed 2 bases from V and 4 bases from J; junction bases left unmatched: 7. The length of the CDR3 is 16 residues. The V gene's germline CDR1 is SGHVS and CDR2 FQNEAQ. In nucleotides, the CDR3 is TGTGCCAGCAGCTTAAAGCGACTAGCGAGGTACAATGAGCAGTTCTTC. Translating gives CASSLKRLARYNEQFF.

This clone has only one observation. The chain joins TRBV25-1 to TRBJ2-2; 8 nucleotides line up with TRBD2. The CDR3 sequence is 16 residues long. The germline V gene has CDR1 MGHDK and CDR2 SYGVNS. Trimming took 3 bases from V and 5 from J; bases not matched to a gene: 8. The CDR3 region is CASSDHQREHTGELFF. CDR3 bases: TGTGCCAGCAGTGACCATCAGCGGGAGCATACCGGGGAGCTGTTTTTT.

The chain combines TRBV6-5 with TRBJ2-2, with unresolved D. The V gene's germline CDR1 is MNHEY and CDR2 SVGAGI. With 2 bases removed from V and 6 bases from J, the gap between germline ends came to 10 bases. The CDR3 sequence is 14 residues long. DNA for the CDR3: TGTGCCAGCAGTTACACCGATGAGCCCGGGGAGCTGTTTTTT. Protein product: CASSYTDEPGELFF.

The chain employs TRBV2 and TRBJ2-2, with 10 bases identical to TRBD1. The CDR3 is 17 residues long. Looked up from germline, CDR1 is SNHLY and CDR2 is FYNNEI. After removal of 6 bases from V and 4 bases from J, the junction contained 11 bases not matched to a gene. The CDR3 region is CASRALWTGGSTGELFF. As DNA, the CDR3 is TGTGCCAGCAGGGCACTCTGGACAGGGGGATCCACCGGGGAGCTGTTTTTT.

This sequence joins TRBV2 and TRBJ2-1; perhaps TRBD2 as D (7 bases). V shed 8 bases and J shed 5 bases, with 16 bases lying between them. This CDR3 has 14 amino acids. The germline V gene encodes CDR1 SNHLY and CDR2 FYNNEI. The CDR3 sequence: CASRQAGGHNEQFF. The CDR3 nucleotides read TGTGCCAGCCGTCAGGCCGGGGGGCACAATGAGCAGTTCTTC.

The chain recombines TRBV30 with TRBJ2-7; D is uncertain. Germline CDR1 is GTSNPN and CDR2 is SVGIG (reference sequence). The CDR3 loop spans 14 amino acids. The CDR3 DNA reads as TGTGCTAGCACCCATCCCGGTGTCGCCTACGAGCAGTACTTC. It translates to CASTHPGVAYEQYF.

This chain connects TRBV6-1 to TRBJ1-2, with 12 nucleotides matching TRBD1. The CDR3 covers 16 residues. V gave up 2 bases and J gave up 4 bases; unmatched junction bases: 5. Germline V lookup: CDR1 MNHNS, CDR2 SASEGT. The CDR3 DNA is TGTGCCAGCAGTGAAAGGGGACAGGGGGCAAGCTATGGCTACACCTTC. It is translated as CASSERGQGASYGYTF.

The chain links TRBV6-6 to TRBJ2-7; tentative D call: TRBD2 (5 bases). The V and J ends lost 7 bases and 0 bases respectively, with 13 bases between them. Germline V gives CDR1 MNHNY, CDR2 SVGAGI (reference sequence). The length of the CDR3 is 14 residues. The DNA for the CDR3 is TGTGCCAGCAACCATCCGGGGAGCTCCTACGAGCAGTACTTC. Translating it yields CASNHPGSSYEQYF.

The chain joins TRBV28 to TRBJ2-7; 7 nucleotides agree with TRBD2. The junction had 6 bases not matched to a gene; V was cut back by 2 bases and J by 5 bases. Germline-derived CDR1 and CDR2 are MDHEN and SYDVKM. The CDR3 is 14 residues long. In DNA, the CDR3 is TGTGCCAGCAGTTTACGCGGGAGCAACCACGAGCAGTACTTC. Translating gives CASSLRGSNHEQYF. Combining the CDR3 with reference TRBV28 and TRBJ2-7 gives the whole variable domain DVKVTQSSRYLVKRTGEKVFLECVQDMDHENMFWYRQDPGLGLRLIYFSYDVKMKEKGDIPEGYSVSREKKERFSLILESASTNQTSMYLCASSLRGSNHEQYFGPGTRLTVT.

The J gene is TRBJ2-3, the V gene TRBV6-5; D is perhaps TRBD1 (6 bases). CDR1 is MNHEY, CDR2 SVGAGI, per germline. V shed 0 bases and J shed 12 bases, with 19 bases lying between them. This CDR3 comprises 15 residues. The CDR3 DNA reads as TGTGCCAGCAGTTACTCGTCCACCGGGACAAGAACTCAGTATTTT. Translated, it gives CASSYSSTGTRTQYF.

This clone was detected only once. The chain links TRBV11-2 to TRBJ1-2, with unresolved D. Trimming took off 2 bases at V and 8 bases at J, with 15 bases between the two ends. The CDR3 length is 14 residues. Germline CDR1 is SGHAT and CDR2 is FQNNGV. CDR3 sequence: CASSLTPYGRGYTF. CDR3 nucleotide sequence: TGTGCCAGCAGCTTAACCCCGTACGGGAGGGGCTACACCTTC.

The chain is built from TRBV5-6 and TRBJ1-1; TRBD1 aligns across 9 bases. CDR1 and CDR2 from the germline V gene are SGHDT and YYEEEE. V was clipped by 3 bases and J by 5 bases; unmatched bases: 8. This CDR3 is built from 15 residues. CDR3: CASSWGDRAGTEAFF. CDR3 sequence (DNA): TGTGCCAGCAGCTGGGGGGACAGGGCCGGGACTGAAGCTTTCTTT. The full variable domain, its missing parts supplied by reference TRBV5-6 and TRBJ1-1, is DAGVTQSPTHLIKTRGQQVTLRCSPKSGHDTVSWYQQALGQGPQFIFQYYEEEERQRGNFPDRFSGHQFPNYSSELNVNALLLGDSALYLCASSWGDRAGTEAFFGQGTRLTVV.

CDR3 sequence: CATTKDRYNEQFF. CDR3 bases: TGTGCCACCACCAAGGACAGGTACAATGAGCAGTTCTTC. The chain links TRBV15 to TRBJ2-1; 7 bases agree with TRBD1. There are 13 residues in the CDR3. CDR1 is LNHNV, CDR2 YYDKDF, per germline (reference sequence). The V gene end was trimmed by 7 bases and the J gene end by 4 bases; junction bases not matched to a gene: 4.

CDR3 in DNA: TGCGCCAGCAGCTCGACAGGGGTTCAGGAGACCCAGTACTTC. It specifies CASSSTGVQETQYF. V usage is TRBV5-1 and J usage is TRBJ2-5, with TRBD1 identical over 8 bases. Germline V gives CDR1 SGHRS, CDR2 YFSETQ. Unmatched junction bases numbered 6, after V lost 3 bases and J lost 5 bases. The CDR3 has 14 residues.